The 31 T cell receptor beta chains reported below all come from one sample, sequenced in a study of shared clonotypes between healthy human individuals. The assay was immunoSEQ multiplex PCR, and TCRdb's table has in-frame clones only and misses some. The sample lists 2 million to 3 million clones; 93% were seen once. The sequencing input was naive CD4+ T cells from PBMCs. Indicated subset: CD45RA+ positively selected. The receptors come from a man aged 18 to 30 in good health. Some clones in this sample may be carry-over from other donors' samples.

The J gene is TRBJ2-5, the V gene TRBV7-9, with D perhaps TRBD1 (6 bases). V shed 6 bases and J shed 5 bases, with 19 bases lying between them. This CDR3 has 15 residues. Germline V gene data show CDR1 as SEHNR and CDR2 as FQNEAQ (reference sequence). In DNA form, the CDR3 reads TGTGCCAGCAGTATCTCGACAGGCCTGCGGGAGACCCAGTACTTC. Its translation: CASSISTGLRETQYF.

Concerning this clone itself: The sample carries other DNA sequences with the same CDR3. The chain combines TRBV5-1 with TRBJ2-5; TRBD2 might be the D (5 bases). Germline CDR1 is SGHRS and CDR2 is YFSETQ. CDR3 length: 14 amino acids. V was pared by 0 bases and J by 2 bases, with 8 bases between. CDR3 DNA: TGCGCCAGCAGCTTGGGACTATCTCAAGAGACCCAGTACTTC. Translation: CASSLGLSQETQYF.

V usage is TRBV5-4 and J usage is TRBJ2-2; D possibly corresponds to TRBD2 (6 bases). Germline CDR1 reads SGHNT; CDR2 reads YYREEE (reference sequence). V gave up 4 bases and J gave up 1 base, with 20 bases separating them. CDR3 length: 18 residues. The CDR3 spells CASSPMGRGALNTGELFF. CDR3 sequence (DNA): TGTGCCAGCAGCCCGATGGGGCGGGGTGCTCTGAACACCGGGGAGCTGTTTTTT.

This clone was seen more than once but under ten times. This chain connects TRBV9 to TRBJ1-1; a possible D gene is TRBD1 (6 bases). In germline, CDR1 is SGDLS, CDR2 YYNGEE. The CDR3 totals 14 residues. V was clipped by 0 bases and J by 6 bases, with 12 bases between them. The CDR3 reads CASSVEAGAAEAFF. The DNA for the CDR3 is TGTGCCAGCAGCGTAGAGGCAGGGGCCGCTGAAGCTTTCTTT.

The rearrangement joins TRBV2 to TRBJ1-1; maybe TRBD1 (6 bases). Germline V gene data show CDR1 as SNHLY and CDR2 as FYNNEI. The CDR3 sequence is 11 residues long. V was cut by 5 bases and J by 9 bases, with 10 bases left in between. The CDR3, as DNA: TGTGCCAGCAGTACAGGGACCCAAGCTTTCTTT. Its translation: CASSTGTQAFF.

This clone came up a few times. This specimen includes other DNA sequences encoding the same CDR3. The gene calls are TRBV30 and TRBJ1-5; tentative D call: TRBD1 (5 bases). Germline V gene sequence: CDR1 GTSNPN, CDR2 SVGIG (reference sequence). This CDR3 contains 13 residues. V dropped 2 bases and J dropped 7 bases, with 12 bases sitting between them. DNA of the CDR3: TGTGCCTGGAGTCCGGGGGTGAGCCAGCCCCAGCATTTT. As protein: CAWSPGVSQPQHF.

This chain uses TRBV28 with TRBJ1-2; D is undetermined. CDR1 is MDHEN, CDR2 SYDVKM, per germline. The CDR3 has 12 amino acids. V lost 1 base and J lost 6, with 6 bases in between. CDR3 in DNA: TGTGCCAGCAGTTTATTAAACAATGGCTACACCTTC. This encodes CASSLLNNGYTF.

This chain uses TRBV10-3 with TRBJ2-7; 12 bases line up with TRBD2. The CDR3 has 16 residues. Germline values: CDR1 ENHRY, CDR2 SYGVKD. The V gene end was trimmed by 6 bases and the J gene end by 0 bases; junction bases not matched to a gene: 6. The CDR3 region has the DNA TGTGCCATCAGCCCGGGACTAGCGGGCCTCTCCTACGAGCAGTACTTC. Translated: CAISPGLAGLSYEQYF.

The DNA of the CDR3 is TGTGCCTGGGCGGGACAGGGGGTGAAACAGCAGTATTTT. It translates to CAWAGQGVKQQYF. The chain couples TRBV30 to TRBJ2-3; 11 nucleotides line up with TRBD1. Unmatched junction bases numbered 9, after V lost 5 bases and J lost 11 bases. The V gene's germline CDR1 is GTSNPN and CDR2 SVGIG (reference sequence). CDR3 length: 13 residues.

This clone was counted a single time. Other DNA sequences of this sample code for an identical CDR3. This chain links TRBV30 with TRBJ1-1, with unresolved D. CDR3 length equals 13 residues. The germline V gene has CDR1 GTSNPN and CDR2 SVGIG (reference sequence). Trimming removed 2 bases at V and 1 base at J, with 8 bases between. CDR3 sequence: CAWSLTPNTEAFF. The CDR3 coding sequence is TGTGCCTGGAGTCTGACACCGAACACTGAAGCTTTCTTT.

The chain couples TRBV7-9 to TRBJ1-5; 7 nucleotides line up with TRBD1. The J segment lost 7 bases and the V segment lost 4 bases, leaving 4 bases of the junction unmatched. This CDR3 region has 13 residues. Germline V gives CDR1 SEHNR, CDR2 FQNEAQ (reference sequence). The CDR3 DNA sequence: TGTGCCAGCAGCTCAAAAGGGGGCCAGCCCCAGCATTTT. Translating it yields CASSSKGGQPQHF.

This sequence joins TRBV29-1 and TRBJ2-1; D might be TRBD1 or TRBD2, each matching 6 bases. Germline CDR1 and CDR2: SQVTM and ANQGSEA. V was clipped by 3 bases and J by 8 bases, with 14 bases between them. There are 13 residues in the CDR3. Here the CDR3 DNA reads TGCAGCGTTGATAGGGGGGTCGGCGATGAGCAGTTCTTC. Encoded protein: CSVDRGVGDEQFF.

The chain couples TRBV28 to TRBJ2-4; D uncertain. V was cut by 1 base and J by 7 bases, with 14 bases left in between. The CDR3 has 15 amino acids. Germline CDR1 and CDR2: MDHEN and SYDVKM. CDR3 coding DNA: TGTGCCAGCAGTTTATCCGGGCCTAGGGATAACATTCAGTACTTC. Translating it yields CASSLSGPRDNIQYF.

The chain combines TRBV5-6 with TRBJ1-3; no clear D. Trimming removed 4 bases at V and 1 base at J, with 12 bases between. The CDR3 spans 15 residues. In germline, CDR1 is SGHDT, CDR2 YYEEEE. The CDR3 is CASSVGSGSGNTIYF. CDR3 nucleotides: TGTGCCAGCAGCGTGGGGTCCGGTTCTGGAAACACCATATATTTT.

The rearrangement links TRBV5-4 to TRBJ1-1; perhaps TRBD1 as D (5 bases). Germline-derived CDR1 and CDR2 are SGHNT and YYREEE (reference sequence). The ends were cut back, 4 bases at V and 1 base at J, with 17 bases in the middle. The CDR3 sequence is 16 residues long. CDR3 in amino acids: CASSNLWSGTNTEAFF. In DNA form, the CDR3 reads TGTGCCAGCAGCAACCTTTGGTCGGGGACGAACACTGAAGCTTTCTTT.

The chain joins TRBV2 to TRBJ2-2, with D possibly matching TRBD2 (6 bases). There are 15 residues in the CDR3. Germline V gene sequence: CDR1 SNHLY, CDR2 FYNNEI. Trimming took 2 bases from V and 5 from J, leaving 12 bases between them. The CDR3 loop reads CASSEWGLATGELFF. The CDR3, as DNA: TGTGCCAGCAGTGAATGGGGCCTAGCGACCGGGGAGCTGTTTTTT.

V and J are TRBV7-2 and TRBJ2-3; tentative D call: TRBD1 (6 bases). CDR1 and CDR2 from the germline V gene are SGHTA and FQGNSA. The CDR3 contains 14 residues. Trimming took 2 bases from V and 4 from J, leaving 10 bases between them. The CDR3 protein is CASSLQGNADTQYF. DNA of the CDR3: TGTGCCAGCAGCTTACAGGGGAATGCAGATACGCAGTATTTT.

The rearrangement uses TRBV6-5 and TRBJ2-7, with 9 bases lining up with TRBD1. Germline V gene data show CDR1 as MNHEY and CDR2 as SVGAGI. V lost 5 bases, J lost 6 bases, and 8 bases stayed unmatched. The CDR3 has 14 residues. Here the CDR3 reads CASSTRQGGGEQYF. CDR3 in DNA: TGTGCCAGCAGTACTCGACAGGGGGGTGGCGAGCAGTACTTC.

The V call is TRBV29-1, the J call TRBJ2-1; D is uncertain. CDR1 and CDR2 (germline): SQVTM, ANQGSEA. Trimming took off 7 bases at V and 8 bases at J, with 12 bases between the two ends. The length of the CDR3 is 11 residues. CDR3 DNA sequence: TGCAGCGGGGAATACCTCGATGAGCAGTTCTTC. Translation gives CSGEYLDEQFF.

This chain connects TRBV28 to TRBJ1-2; no clear D. Trimming shortened V by 4 bases and J by 6 bases, and 6 bases separated the two germline ends. The CDR3 loop spans 11 amino acids. Germline loops: CDR1 MDHEN, CDR2 SYDVKM. CDR3 in amino acids: CASSWSDGYTF. The CDR3 coding sequence is TGTGCCAGCAGTTGGAGCGATGGCTACACCTTC.

The gene calls are TRBV5-1 and TRBJ2-1; perhaps D is TRBD1 or TRBD2 (5 bases each). The CDR3 is 14 amino acids. Per the germline V gene, CDR1 is SGHRS and CDR2 is YFSETQ. Trimming removed 1 base from V and 8 bases from J, with 13 bases in between. This CDR3 reads CASSLFGGDHEQFF. CDR3 sequence (DNA): TGCGCCAGCAGCTTGTTTGGGGGAGACCATGAGCAGTTCTTC.

CDR3 protein: CASSSDRGAYEQYF. The DNA of the CDR3 is TGTGCCAGCAGCTCAGACAGGGGAGCCTACGAGCAGTACTTC. The chain joins TRBV11-2 to TRBJ2-7, with 8 bases that match TRBD1. Per germline, CDR1 SGHAT and CDR2 FQNNGV. V shed 4 bases and J 2 bases; nucleotides not matched to a gene: 4. This CDR3 spans 14 amino acids. The full variable domain, its missing parts supplied by reference TRBV11-2 and TRBJ2-7, is EAGVAQSPRYKIIEKRQSVAFWCNPISGHATLYWYQQILGQGPKLLIQFQNNGVVDDSQLPKDRFSAERLKGVDSTLKIQPAKLEDSAVYLCASSSDRGAYEQYFGPGTRLTVT.

The table lists this clone with a count of one. The chain recombines TRBV29-1 with TRBJ2-5, with a possible D match to TRBD2 (6 bases). The J call is doubtful: the DNA matches TRBJ2-7 better. The CDR3 consists of 14 residues. Germline CDR1 and CDR2: SQVTM and ANQGSEA. CDR3 protein: CSVGVRGITYEQYF. DNA for the CDR3: TGCAGCGTTGGAGTTCGCGGGATTACCTACGAGCAGTACTTC.

V gene TRBV7-2 combines with J gene TRBJ2-3; no clear D. The V gene's germline CDR1 is SGHTA and CDR2 FQGNSA. V gave up 9 bases and J gave up 1 base, with 14 bases separating them. The CDR3 contains 14 residues. In DNA, the CDR3 is TGTGCCAGTTCCGCTCCCTCTGGCACAGATACGCAGTATTTT. It translates to CASSAPSGTDTQYF.

The rearrangement uses TRBV19 and TRBJ2-7; 10 nucleotides line up with TRBD1. Germline values: CDR1 LNHDA, CDR2 SQIVND (reference sequence). The CDR3 runs 14 residues. V shed 4 bases and J 5 bases; nucleotides not matched to a gene: 5. This CDR3 reads CASSKGQGYNEQYF. For the CDR3, the DNA is TGTGCCAGTAGTAAGGGACAGGGGTATAACGAGCAGTACTTC.

The chain joins TRBV9 to TRBJ2-6; a possible D gene is TRBD1 (5 bases). The CDR3 contains 16 residues. CDR1 is SGDLS, CDR2 YYNGEE, per germline. V lost 0 bases, J lost 3 bases, and 10 bases lay in between. This CDR3 reads CASSVVGAGGANVLTF. CDR3 DNA: TGTGCCAGCAGCGTAGTTGGGGCAGGTGGGGCCAACGTCCTGACTTTC.

The chain combines TRBV2 with TRBJ2-2; tentative D call: TRBD1 (6 bases). Trimming pared 6 bases from V and 5 bases from J, leaving 10 bases between. Germline V gene lookup returns CDR1 SNHLY and CDR2 FYNNEI. This CDR3 comprises 13 residues. CDR3 in DNA: TGTGCCAGCAGGGCCACAGGGACCGGGGAGCTGTTTTTT. Translating it yields CASRATGTGELFF.

The chain couples TRBV19 to TRBJ2-7, with 9 positions matching TRBD1. With V trimmed by 3 bases and J by 5 bases, 8 bases remained unmatched. This CDR3 is built from 15 residues. Germline V gives CDR1 LNHDA, CDR2 SQIVND (reference sequence). The CDR3 region is CASSILWTGDHEQYF. The CDR3 DNA reads as TGTGCCAGTAGTATCCTCTGGACAGGGGACCACGAGCAGTACTTC.

The genes are TRBV28 and TRBJ2-5; TRBD2 matches at 12 bases. J lost 4 bases, V lost 4 bases, and 16 bases had no gene match. CDR1 is MDHEN, CDR2 SYDVKM, per germline. The CDR3 is made up of 19 amino acids. In DNA, the CDR3 is TGTGCCAGCAGTTCACGAGGAGCTAGCGGGAGGGTCCTTGGAGAGACCCAGTACTTC. It yields the protein CASSSRGASGRVLGETQYF.

The chain uses TRBV21-1 and TRBJ2-2; the table assigns TRBD2, which was not confirmed against the DNA. TRBV21-1 is reported as a pseudogene. The CDR3 sequence is 18 residues long. The chain's CDR3 is CASSKAPKSRGHTGELFF. CDR3 DNA: TGTGCCAGCAGCAAAGCCCCCAAGAGCCGGGGTCACACCGGGGAGCTGTTTTTT.

The chain employs TRBV27 and TRBJ2-1, with D tentatively TRBD1 (6 bases). CDR3 length equals 14 residues. Per germline, CDR1 MNHEY and CDR2 SMNVEV (reference sequence). The V end was cut by 7 bases, the J end by 0 bases, with 10 bases between. In nucleotides, the CDR3 is TGTGCCAGCACCAGGGGAAGCTCCTACAATGAGCAGTTCTTC. Its protein is CASTRGSSYNEQFF.